This TCR beta chain was captured by sequencing in a study of control samples from healthy donors and cancer patients. Profiled with immunoSEQ multiplex PCR; TCRdb holds only in-frame clones, not every one. Found here are some 150,000 clones, roughly 94% of them singletons; the top ten hold approximately 15%. Germline CDR1 is SGHRS and CDR2 is YFSETQ. The CDR3 is 16 residues long. V was cut by 0 bases and J by 1 base, with 10 bases left in between. Sequencing input: PBMCs. The clonotype originates from a man aged 60-69 years with colorectal cancer. J is TRBJ2-2 and V is TRBV5-1; D might be TRBD2 (6 bases). For the CDR3, the DNA is TGCGCCAGCAGCTTGGGTGGCGGGGTGAACACCGGGGAGCTGTTTTTT. Translation: CASSLGGGVNTGELFF.